This TCR beta chain originates from a study of shared clonotypes between healthy human individuals. Study context: Aged between 18 and 49, the donors were a couple of women and a few men.

The CDR3 extends over 13 amino acids. V was pared by 4 bases and J by 1 base, with 8 bases between. Germline V gene data show CDR1 as SGHRS and CDR2 as YFSETQ. Some clones are missing from TCRdb's copy, which holds only in-frame ones; the method was immunoSEQ multiplex PCR. The table includes roughly 2.4 million clones, roughly 95% detected once. Study-wide points: The study found about 5% of naive CD4 clonotypes shared across a few donors.

About this clone: The target antigen is unknown. The same CDR3 is also encoded by other DNA sequences in this sample.

This chain links TRBV5-1 with TRBJ1-1; D is unresolved. The sequencing input was naive CD4+ T cells sorted from blood. Subset defined: CD45RA+ positively selected. The clonotype was recovered from a man between 18 and 29 years old in good health. This CDR3 is CASSRQENTEAFF. In DNA, the CDR3 is TGCGCCAGCAGCCGCCAGGAGAACACTGAAGCTTTCTTT. The whole variable domain, remainder taken from reference TRBV5-1 and TRBJ1-1, is KAGVTQTPRYLIKTRGQQVTLSCSPISGHRSVSWYQQTPGQGLQFLFEYFSETQRNKGNFPGRFSGRQFSNSRSEMNVSTLELGDSALYLCASSRQENTEAFFGQGTRLTVV.